This T cell receptor (beta chain) stems from a study of beta chain features in type 1 diabetes. Expressed TCRB transcripts were sequenced because the entire RNA isolate underwent reverse transcription. Sequencing was performed with immunoSEQ multiplex PCR; in TCRdb, only in-frame clones are kept and a portion is missing. The sample includes some 370,000 clones, roughly a tenth of them seen just once. This CDR3 contains 12 residues. At least ten counts were recorded for this clone. Its antigen remains unknown. Study-wide results and caveats: All four CD4+ subsets of Type 1 diabetes patients contained TCRB CDR3s that were moderately but significantly shorter.

The genes are TRBV21-1 and TRBJ2-1; the table's D call of TRBD2 was not tested on the DNA. TRBV21-1 is a pseudogene locus. The sample was central memory CD4+ T cells from blood. The receptor's source is a man aged 25 to 40 with type 1 diabetes. The CDR3 nucleotides are TGTGCCAGCAGGGCGGGACCCCCAGGGCAGTTCTTC. Translating it yields CASRAGPPGQFF.